These 25 T cell receptor beta chains came from one sample sequenced in a study of PD-1 blockade in classical Hodgkin lymphoma. The table came from immunoSEQ multiplex PCR; TCRdb's copy has only in-frame clones and leaves some out. The data show approximately 30,000 clones, roughly 80% seen once. After autologous stem cell transplantation all patients relapsed, and prior brentuximab vedotin exposure differed between cohorts. Thawed PBMCs were the source of CD4+ T cells, purified by magnetic negative selection. This sample comprised CD4+ T cells from blood, obtained at baseline. All receptors derive from a human donor with classical Hodgkin lymphoma.

This clone has a handful of counts. The gene calls are TRBV7-3 and TRBJ2-1; D possibly corresponds to TRBD2 (6 bases). This CDR3 has 15 residues. The V and J ends lost 2 bases and 6 bases respectively, with 14 bases between them. Looked up from germline, CDR1 is SGHTA and CDR2 is FQGTGA. CDR3 amino acids: CASSLGQGGSNEQFF. For the CDR3, the DNA is TGTGCCAGCAGCTTAGGGCAGGGAGGATCCAATGAGCAGTTCTTC.

The chain is built from TRBV15 and TRBJ1-5; tentative D call: TRBD1 (5 bases). Germline CDR1 LNHNV, CDR2 YYDKDF (reference sequence). The V end was cut by 0 bases, the J end by 5 bases, with 11 bases between. The length of the CDR3 is 15 residues. CDR3 residues: CATSREPGKDQPQHF. In DNA, the CDR3 is TGTGCCACCAGCAGAGAGCCAGGGAAGGATCAGCCCCAGCATTTT.

The chain is built from TRBV6-5 and TRBJ1-5; 10 bases fit TRBD1. Germline values: CDR1 MNHEY, CDR2 SVGAGI. This CDR3 region has 15 residues. Trimming at V came to 5 bases and at J to 2 bases, leaving 3 bases not matched to a gene. CDR3 sequence reads: CASSPDRGRNQPQHF. The CDR3 DNA reads as TGTGCCAGCAGTCCTGACAGGGGGCGCAATCAGCCCCAGCATTTT.

This clone was counted a few times. The rearrangement uses TRBV19 and TRBJ1-2; D gene ambiguous. This CDR3 contains 13 residues. CDR1 LNHDA and CDR2 SQIVND come from the germline V gene (reference sequence). V shed 3 bases and J shed 2 bases, with 7 bases lying between them. The CDR3 reads CASSIRENYGYTF. CDR3 nucleotide sequence: TGTGCCAGTAGTATTCGGGAAAACTATGGCTACACCTTC.

The chain employs TRBV28 and TRBJ1-6, with 11 bases lining up with TRBD1. From germline, CDR1 is MDHEN and CDR2 SYDVKM. J gave up 6 bases and V 5 bases, and 6 bases lay outside the gene matches. CDR3 length: 16 residues. CDR3 DNA sequence: TGTGCCAGCAGTGCCCCCGGGACAGGGGGTAATTCACCCCTCCACTTT. Translated: CASSAPGTGGNSPLHF.

The chain recombines TRBV6-6 with TRBJ1-4; no firm D call. CDR1 and CDR2 from the germline V gene are MNHNY and SVGAGI (reference sequence). The CDR3 sequence is 13 residues long. The V gene lost 2 bases and the J gene lost 7 bases, with 8 bases spanning the gap. CDR3 in amino acids: CASSYVLGEKLFF. The CDR3 DNA sequence: TGTGCCAGCAGTTACGTCCTGGGTGAAAAACTGTTTTTT.

The chain uses TRBV7-2 and TRBJ2-7, with D perhaps matching TRBD1 (6 bases). CDR1 is SGHTA and CDR2 is FQGNSA in the germline V gene. CDR3 length: 13 amino acids. V gave up 8 bases and J gave up 0 bases, with 11 bases separating them. This CDR3 is CASRTASSYEQYF. Here the CDR3 DNA reads TGTGCCAGCCGGACAGCCAGCTCCTACGAGCAGTACTTC.

In its sample, this clone was seen once. The V call is TRBV19, the J call TRBJ2-1; TRBD1 agrees at 10 bases. The CDR3 is 14 amino acids. CDR1 is LNHDA, CDR2 SQIVND, per germline (reference sequence). J gave up 4 bases and V 9 bases, and 6 bases lay outside the gene matches. CDR3 DNA: TGTGCCAGACAACCGGGACAGGGGTACAATGAGCAGTTCTTC. Translating it yields CARQPGQGYNEQFF.

This sequence joins TRBV13 and TRBJ2-2; the match to TRBD1 covers 7 bases. Germline V lookup: CDR1 PRHDT, CDR2 FYEKMQ (reference sequence). V dropped 2 bases and J dropped 4; count of bases not matched to a gene: 4. The CDR3 sequence is 15 residues long. CDR3 sequence: CASSLNPGGTGELFF. CDR3 DNA: TGTGCCAGCAGCTTAAATCCAGGGGGCACCGGGGAGCTGTTTTTT.

This clone was seen once. The rearrangement links TRBV19 to TRBJ2-3; 8 nucleotides agree with TRBD1. Germline CDR1 reads LNHDA; CDR2 reads SQIVND (reference sequence). This CDR3 region has 15 residues. The V segment lost 4 bases and the J segment 5 bases; nucleotides outside the gene matches: 8. CDR3 sequence (DNA): TGTGCCAGTAGTACCTCAGGGGGCCGAGGAGATACGCAGTATTTT. It codes for CASSTSGGRGDTQYF. The full variable domain, with the rest looked up from reference TRBV19 and TRBJ2-3, is DGGITQSPKYLFRKEGQNVTLSCEQNLNHDAMYWYRQDPGQGLRLIYYSQIVNDFQKGDIAEGYSVSREKKESFPLTVTSAQKNPTAFYLCASSTSGGRGDTQYFGPGTRLTVL.

V and J are TRBV7-8 and TRBJ1-4; TRBD1 agrees at 9 bases. Germline V gene sequence: CDR1 SGHVS, CDR2 FQNEAQ. V gave up 5 bases and J gave up 12 bases; unmatched junction bases: 13. This CDR3 is 15 amino acids long. The CDR3, as DNA: TGTGCCAGCAGCCCCGCCGGGACAGGGCTATTGGAACTGTTTTTT. Translated, it gives CASSPAGTGLLELFF.

The chain couples TRBV6-5 to TRBJ2-7, with D possibly TRBD1 on 5 matching bases. The V end was cut by 7 bases, the J end by 4 bases, with 20 bases between. Germline V lookup: CDR1 MNHEY, CDR2 SVGAGI. The CDR3 sequence is 15 residues long. DNA for the CDR3: TGTGCCAGCACCCGCTCCGGGCAGGGCACTTACGAGCAGTACTTC. This encodes CASTRSGQGTYEQYF.

The chain couples TRBV5-4 to TRBJ1-2; perhaps TRBD1 as D (6 bases). V was trimmed by 7 bases and J by 6 bases, leaving 25 bases between them. Germline CDR1 reads SGHNT; CDR2 reads YYREEE (reference sequence). This CDR3 is 16 amino acids long. The CDR3 bases are TGTGCCAGCTCCCATTGGCCGGGTGGGGGGCGCCATGGCTACACCTTC. Protein product: CASSHWPGGGRHGYTF.

The chain links TRBV11-2 to TRBJ2-7; 10 bases agree with TRBD2. V shed 7 bases and J 9 bases; nucleotides not matched to a gene: 12. Looked up from germline, CDR1 is SGHAT and CDR2 is FQNNGV. This CDR3 has 14 residues. CDR3 sequence: CASTQDLAGVAQYF. As DNA, the CDR3 is TGTGCCAGCACCCAAGATCTAGCGGGGGTCGCGCAGTACTTC.

The chain uses TRBV7-7 and TRBJ1-1, with TRBD1 matching over 10 bases. J gave up 7 bases and V 3 bases, and 2 bases lay outside the gene matches. The CDR3 spans 13 residues. CDR1 is SSHAT and CDR2 is FNYEAQ in the germline V gene (reference sequence). DNA of the CDR3: TGTGCCAGCAGCTTGACAGGGGGCAGTGAAGCTTTCTTT. Translated: CASSLTGGSEAFF. The whole variable domain, remainder taken from reference TRBV7-7 and TRBJ1-1, is GAGVSQSPRYKVTKRGQDVTLRCDPISSHATLYWYQQALGQGPEFLTYFNYEAQPDKSGLPSDRFSAERPEGSISTLTIQRTEQRDSAMYRCASSLTGGSEAFFGQGTRLTVV.

The V and J genes are TRBV28 and TRBJ2-2; 12 nucleotides match TRBD2. Trimming at V came to 0 bases and at J to 6 bases, leaving 5 bases not matched to a gene. The CDR3 extends over 17 amino acids. The germline V gene has CDR1 MDHEN and CDR2 SYDVKM. CDR3 nucleotide sequence: TGTGCCAGCAGTTTATGGGCCCTAGCGGGGGGGCCCGGGGAGCTGTTTTTT. Its protein is CASSLWALAGGPGELFF.

This chain joins TRBV20-1 and TRBJ1-2; no definite D call. This CDR3 comprises 11 residues. V was trimmed by 5 bases and J by 9 bases, leaving 13 bases between them. Germline V gene sequence: CDR1 DFQATT, CDR2 SNEGSKA (reference sequence). The CDR3 sequence is CSASPLGSYTF. The CDR3, as DNA: TGCAGTGCTTCCCCCCTGGGTAGCTACACCTTC.

The rearrangement uses TRBV16 and TRBJ2-1; D might be TRBD1 (6 bases). The V end was cut by 0 bases, the J end by 15 bases, with 15 bases between. CDR1 and CDR2 from the germline V gene are KGHSY and FQNENV. The CDR3 is 13 amino acids. CDR3 bases: TGTGCCAGCAGCCAATCATGGACAGAAGATCCGTTCTTC. Its protein is CASSQSWTEDPFF.

The chain couples TRBV7-3 to TRBJ2-1; 7 bases line up with TRBD2. The CDR3 has 15 residues. Losses at the gene ends were 0 bases for V and 3 bases for J; bases not matched to a gene: 2. From germline, CDR1 is SGHTA and CDR2 FQGTGA. This CDR3 reads CASSLTLADYNEQFF. CDR3 bases: TGTGCCAGCAGCTTAACTCTAGCGGACTACAATGAGCAGTTCTTC.

The V gene is TRBV7-2, the J gene TRBJ1-3, with D possibly TRBD1 on 5 matching bases. Trimming cost V 1 base and J 4 bases, with 11 bases left between them. CDR1 and CDR2 from the germline V gene are SGHTA and FQGNSA. This CDR3 is 15 amino acids long. The CDR3 nucleotides read TGTGCCAGCAGCTTAGATAAGGGGCCCGGAAACACCATATATTTT. This translates into CASSLDKGPGNTIYF. Drawing the rest from reference TRBV7-2 and TRBJ1-3, the complete variable domain is GAGVSQSPSNKVTEKGKDVELRCDPISGHTALYWYRQSLGQGLEFLIYFQGNSAPDKSGLPSDRFSAERTGGSVSTLTIQRTQQEDSAVYLCASSLDKGPGNTIYFGEGSWLTVV.

This clone was seen more than once but under ten times. The chain joins TRBV27 to TRBJ2-1; D unresolved. The CDR3 has 14 amino acids. The V gene lost 5 bases and the J gene lost 2 bases, with 10 bases spanning the gap. Germline-derived CDR1 and CDR2 are MNHEY and SMNVEV (reference sequence). The CDR3 reads CASSPLGTYNEQFF. CDR3 bases: TGTGCCAGCAGTCCCCTAGGAACCTACAATGAGCAGTTCTTC.

The CDR3 DNA sequence: TGTGCCATCACCCAGACAGGGGACTATGGCTACACCTTC. This encodes CAITQTGDYGYTF. The V and J genes are TRBV10-3 and TRBJ1-2; 8 nucleotides agree with TRBD1. The germline V gene encodes CDR1 ENHRY and CDR2 SYGVKD. Germline trimming cut 7 bases from V and 3 bases from J; bases unmatched to any gene: 4. There are 13 residues in the CDR3.

The rearrangement joins TRBV19 to TRBJ2-1; 15 nucleotides match TRBD2. Germline loops: CDR1 LNHDA, CDR2 SQIVND (reference sequence). The ends lost 10 bases at V and 3 bases at J; junction bases unmatched: 7. This CDR3 is 16 amino acids long. CDR3 region: CATRTSGGVVYNEQFF. CDR3 nucleotide sequence: TGTGCCACCCGGACTAGCGGGGGGGTGGTCTACAATGAGCAGTTCTTC.

The chain combines TRBV30 with TRBJ2-5, with D tentatively TRBD2 (7 bases). The length of the CDR3 is 13 residues. The V gene's germline CDR1 is GTSNPN and CDR2 SVGIG (reference sequence). V shed 1 base and J shed 5 bases, with 11 bases lying between them. The CDR3 bases are TGTGCCTGGAGTGGGGGGGGCAGGGAGACCCAGTACTTC. Its protein product is CAWSGGGRETQYF.

The chain combines TRBV7-3 with TRBJ2-3; no reliable D call. Germline V CDR1 and CDR2: SGHTA, FQGTGA. The V end was cut by 2 bases, the J end by 0 bases, with 9 bases between. This CDR3 comprises 15 residues. The CDR3 DNA reads TGTGCCAGCAGCTTATCCCCCCATAGCACAGATACGCAGTATTTT. As protein: CASSLSPHSTDTQYF.